This is a list of T cell receptor beta chains from one sample in a study of human T cells and chemical hapten exposure. TCRdb reprocessed the RACE reads with MiXCR, giving one entry per CDR3 protein. The repertoire has tens of thousands of distinct CDR3 sequences, about 8.7% of them found once; the top ten carry roughly 3.1%. The sequencing sample was made of whole blood. These receptors came from a female donor in good health. Some clones in this sample may be carry-over from other donors' samples. Both conserved end residues are part of each CDR3. Fields, in order: D gene, clone size, J gene, V gene, CDR3 protein, CDR3 DNA. The D gene is left open where the match is weak. Not all rows give a size; the values are once, few, many and, for expanded clones, a class.

>-|few|TRBJ2-2|TRBV18
CASSQSRQKNTGELFF
TGTGCCAGCTCACAGTCGCGGCAGAAGAACACCGGGGAGCTGTTTTTT
>-|-|TRBJ2-2|TRBV7-6
CASSSLGGTGELFF
TGTGCCAGCAGCTCCCTGGGGGGAACCGGGGAGCTGTTTTTT
>-|-|TRBJ2-6|TRBV28
CASSLVQVSGANVLTF
TGTGCCAGCAGTTTAGTACAGGTCTCTGGGGCCAACGTCCTGACTTTC
>-|few|TRBJ2-3|TRBV12-3/TRBV12-4
CASSLSLTSTDTQYF
TGTGCCAGCAGTTTATCGCTAACTAGCACAGATACGCAGTATTTT
>-|-|TRBJ2-1|TRBV29-1
CSVVGFYNEQFF
TGCAGCGTTGTGGGATTTTACAATGAGCAGTTCTTC
>TRBD2|few|TRBJ2-1|TRBV29-1
CSVLPGAPRAGGNNEQFF
TGCAGCGTCCTGCCGGGGGCTCCAAGGGCGGGAGGTAACAATGAGCAGTTCTTC
>-|few|TRBJ1-1|TRBV27
CASSWDGNTEAFF
TGTGCCAGCAGTTGGGACGGTAACACTGAAGCTTTCTTT
>-|-|TRBJ2-1|TRBV11-2
CASSLYDGRDEQFF
TGTGCCAGCAGCTTATATGACGGGAGAGATGAGCAGTTCTTC
>TRBD2|few|TRBJ2-5|TRBV29-1
CSVPPGLVIGETQYF
TGCAGCGTCCCACCGGGACTAGTGATAGGAGAGACCCAGTACTTC
>-|many|TRBJ2-2|TRBV20-1
CSARPRTVNTGELFF
TGCAGTGCTAGACCCCGGACAGTTAATACCGGGGAGCTGTTTTTT
>TRBD1|-|TRBJ1-5|TRBV20-1
CSAIPQGTGNQPQHF
TGCAGTGCTATCCCACAGGGGACGGGCAATCAGCCCCAGCATTTT
>-|few|TRBJ2-3|TRBV29-1
CSAIRSDTQYF
TGCAGCGCGATCAGGTCAGATACGCAGTATTTT
>TRBD2|few|TRBJ2-7|TRBV11-2
CASSLGTYSGTYEQYF
TGTGCCAGCAGCTTAGGCACGTATAGCGGGACCTACGAGCAGTACTTC
>-|many|TRBJ2-3|TRBV29-1
CSVGRGVTDTQYF
TGCAGCGTTGGGCGTGGGGTGACAGATACGCAGTATTTT
>TRBD1|many|TRBJ2-5|TRBV6-2/TRBV6-3
CATEGDSLRTQYF
TGTGCCACCGAGGGGGACAGCCTAAGGACCCAGTACTTC
>-|-|TRBJ2-7|TRBV14
CASSQQGTYEQYF
TGTGCCAGCAGCCAACAAGGTACCTACGAGCAGTACTTC
>-|-|TRBJ1-1|TRBV3-1
CASSQGGIIMNTEAFF
TGTGCCAGCAGCCAAGGGGGGATCATCATGAACACTGAAGCTTTCTTT
>-|-|TRBJ1-6|TRBV12-3/TRBV12-4
CASRVQGWGSSPLHF
TGTGCCAGCAGGGTACAGGGATGGGGGAGTTCACCCCTCCACTTT
>TRBD1|-|TRBJ2-5|TRBV20-1
CSVMTGELQETQYF
TGCAGTGTTATGACAGGGGAACTTCAAGAGACCCAGTACTTC
>-|-|TRBJ1-2|TRBV6-6
CASKSGGGHGYTF
TGTGCCAGCAAATCGGGGGGGGGACATGGCTACACCTTC
>-|many|TRBJ2-5|TRBV5-5
CASSFLGHTPQETQYF
TGTGCCAGCAGCTTCCTAGGACACACACCCCAAGAGACCCAGTACTTC
>-|few|TRBJ2-3|TRBV7-2
CASSLGHVTDTQYF
TGTGCCAGCAGCTTAGGCCACGTCACAGATACGCAGTATTTT
>TRBD2|many|TRBJ2-3|TRBV28
CASSFLAGATDTQYF
TGTGCCAGCAGTTTTCTAGCGGGAGCTACAGATACGCAGTATTTT
>-|few|TRBJ2-1|TRBV14
CASSQDVGNEQFF
TGTGCCAGCAGCCAAGATGTGGGCAATGAGCAGTTCTTC
>TRBD1|-|TRBJ2-3|TRBV5-1
CASSFLDRGRTDTQYF
TGCGCCAGCAGCTTCCTGGACAGGGGGAGAACAGATACGCAGTATTTT
>-|-|TRBJ1-5|TRBV15
CATSRRGRGHNQPQHF
TGTGCCACCAGCAGAAGGGGCAGGGGCCACAATCAGCCCCAGCATTTT
>TRBD1|-|TRBJ2-6|TRBV4-1
CASSPGQGMLSGANVLTF
TGCGCCAGCAGCCCGGGACAGGGAATGCTCTCTGGGGCCAACGTCCTGACTTTC
>-|-|TRBJ2-7|TRBV20-1
CSATRQGLYEQYF
TGCAGTGCTACCCGCCAGGGGCTCTACGAGCAGTACTTC